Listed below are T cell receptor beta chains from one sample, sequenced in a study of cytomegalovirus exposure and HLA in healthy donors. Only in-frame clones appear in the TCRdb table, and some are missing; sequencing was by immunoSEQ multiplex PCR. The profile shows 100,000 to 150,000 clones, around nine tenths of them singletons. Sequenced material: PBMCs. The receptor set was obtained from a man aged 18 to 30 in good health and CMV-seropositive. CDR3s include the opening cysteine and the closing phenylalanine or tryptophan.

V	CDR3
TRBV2	CASRLGTSGRYEQYF
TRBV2	CASSEHGLPQHF
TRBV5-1	CASSQGGEGYGYTF
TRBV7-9	CASSLARLAGDKQETQYF
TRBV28	CASSLGRGGPHSYEQYF
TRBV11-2	CASSPGTVQYQETQYF
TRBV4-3	CASSPGDYTQYF
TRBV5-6	CASSTSGGASRNEQFF
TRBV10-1	CASSADRPYNEQFF
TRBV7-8	CASSLEGGSGNTIYF
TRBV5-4	CASSLDGGNLYNEQFF
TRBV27	CASSMSQVSYEQYF
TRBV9	CASSPFDRGGSYEQYF
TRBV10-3	CAISEGDYYGYTF
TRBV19	CASSANRDRGYYGYTF
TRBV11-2	CASSLEAGAHYEQYF
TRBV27	CASSSTERQGEETQYF
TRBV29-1	CSGKTYGGGTDTQYF
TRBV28	CASSLPRGGPDTQYF
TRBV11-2	CASSPDRSPPLHF
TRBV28	CASSPQGIRYSNQPQHF
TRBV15	CATSREEGNTEAFF
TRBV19	CASSPQGANTEAFF
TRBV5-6	CASSSRGVKYEQYF
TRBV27	CASKYRGGHLSTDTQYF
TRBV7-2	CASTEGKTYEQYF
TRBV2	CASRAGNTIYF
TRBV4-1	CASSNRDIGEAFF
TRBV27	CASSYGETQYF
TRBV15	CATSRDRDRPYGYTF
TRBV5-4	CASSWGEGLSNEQFF
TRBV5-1	CASSLDPSSSYEQYF
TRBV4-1	CASSQGLESPLYEQYF
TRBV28	CASRFSGLETQYF
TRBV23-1	CASSQSPPQDSETILNTEAFF
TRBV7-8	CASSLVAPPMSETQYF
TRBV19	CASKQEISGNTIYF
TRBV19	CASKSWTGGEKLFF
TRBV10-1	CASSWDSYNEQFF
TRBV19	CASSIDHGRGYQPQHF
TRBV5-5	CASSLAGLNGHEQYF
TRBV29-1	CSVGRTVKQETQYF
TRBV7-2	CASSLTGGAYEQYF
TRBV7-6	CASSLAGGYDTQYF
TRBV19	CATQAPTGESQPQHF
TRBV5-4	CASSQQGGELFF
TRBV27	CASSNKLPGTAIHTNTGELFF
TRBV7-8	CASSLRRGLVNTEAFF
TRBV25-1	CASSGLGGTSTDTQYF
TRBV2	CASSEARGTPEAFF
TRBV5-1	CASSLVGLDQPQHF
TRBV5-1	CASSTSSTGLGEGYTF
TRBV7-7	CASSLGVHGQGETQYF
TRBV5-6	CASSSQTSGGAADTQYF
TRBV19	CASSIDSGTGYTEAFF